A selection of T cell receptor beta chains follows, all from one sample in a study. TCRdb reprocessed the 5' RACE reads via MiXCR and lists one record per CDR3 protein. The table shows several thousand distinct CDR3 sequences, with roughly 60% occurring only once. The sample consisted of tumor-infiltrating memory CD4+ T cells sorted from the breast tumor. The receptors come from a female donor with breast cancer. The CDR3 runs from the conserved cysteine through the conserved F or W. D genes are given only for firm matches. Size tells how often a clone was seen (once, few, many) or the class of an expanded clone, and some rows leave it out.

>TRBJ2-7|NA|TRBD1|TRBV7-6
TGTGCCAGCACACCGGGACAGGGGGCGTTTAGGGAGCAGTACTTC
CASTPGQGAFREQYF
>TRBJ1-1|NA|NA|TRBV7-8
TGTGCCAGCAGCCTCGGACATTACAACACTGAAGCTTTCTTT
CASSLGHYNTEAFF
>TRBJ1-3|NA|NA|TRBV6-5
TGTGCCAGCAGTTCTAGGGGAAACACCATATATTTT
CASSSRGNTIYF
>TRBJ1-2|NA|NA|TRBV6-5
TGTGCCACATCGTCCGGTGGTGGCTACACCTTC
CATSSGGGYTF
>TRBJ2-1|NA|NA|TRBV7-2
TGTGCCAGCAGCGTCGGACGGGTCAATGAGCAGTTCTTC
CASSVGRVNEQFF
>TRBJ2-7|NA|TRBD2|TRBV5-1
TGCGCCAGCAGCTTGGCGAACGGGGGGACCCACGAGCAGTACTTC
CASSLANGGTHEQYF
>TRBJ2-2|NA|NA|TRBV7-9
TGTGCCAGCAGCACCGGGACCTACCGTTCAGGGGAGCTGTTTTTT
CASSTGTYRSGELFF
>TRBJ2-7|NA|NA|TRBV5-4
TGTGCCAGCAGCCCGACCGTCGGTCTGAGCTCCTACGAGCAGTACTTC
CASSPTVGLSSYEQYF
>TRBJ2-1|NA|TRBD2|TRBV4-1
TGCGCCAGCAGCCGAGGGGGACTAGCATTGGTCTACAATGAGCAGTTCTTC
CASSRGGLALVYNEQFF
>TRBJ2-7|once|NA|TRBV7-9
TGTGCCAGCAGTGGGACGAGCTCCTACGAGCAGTACTTC
CASSGTSSYEQYF
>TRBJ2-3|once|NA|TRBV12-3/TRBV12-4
TGTGCCGGGGGAGAGGAGGGCTACGGTACGCAGTATTTT
CAGGEEGYGTQYF
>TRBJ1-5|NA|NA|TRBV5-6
TGTGCCAGCAGCTTGCAGCAGAATAATCAGCCCCAGCATTTT
CASSLQQNNQPQHF
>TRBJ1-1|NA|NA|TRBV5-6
TGTGCCAGCAGCTCCCTACTGGACAGGAACACTGAAGCTTTCTTT
CASSSLLDRNTEAFF
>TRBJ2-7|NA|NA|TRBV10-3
TGTGCCATCAGTTCCTACAGTAATGTACGCGAGCAGTACTTC
CAISSYSNVREQYF
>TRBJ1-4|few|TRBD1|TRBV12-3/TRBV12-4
TGTGCCAGCAGTGCCTCCGGGACAGGGGGTGAAAAACTGTTTTTT
CASSASGTGGEKLFF
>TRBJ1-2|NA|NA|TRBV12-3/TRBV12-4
TGTGCCAGCAGCATAGGGGGTAACTATGGCTACACCTTC
CASSIGGNYGYTF
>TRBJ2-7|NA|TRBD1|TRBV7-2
TGTGCCAGCAGACGAACAGGGGGGCAAGATGTCTACGAGCAGTACTTC
CASRRTGGQDVYEQYF
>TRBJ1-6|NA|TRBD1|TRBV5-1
TGCGCCAGCAGCTTGGAATCCACAGGACAGGCCAATTCACCCCTCCACTTT
CASSLESTGQANSPLHF
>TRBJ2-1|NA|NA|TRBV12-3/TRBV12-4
TGTGCCAGCACCGACGGCATGAGGCAGTTCTTC
CASTDGMRQFF
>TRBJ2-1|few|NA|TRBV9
TGTGCCAGCAGCACCAGCGGGAATGAGCAGTTCTTC
CASSTSGNEQFF
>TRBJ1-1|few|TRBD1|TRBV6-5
TGTGCCAGCAGTACCAGGGACAGGGGGCCAGGAAGCACTGAAGCTTTCTTT
CASSTRDRGPGSTEAFF
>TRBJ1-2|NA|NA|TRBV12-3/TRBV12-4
TGTGCCAGCAGTCCGGAGACAGCCTATGGCTACACCTTC
CASSPETAYGYTF
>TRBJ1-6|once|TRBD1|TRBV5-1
TGCGCCAGCAGACGACAGGGGGATTCACCCCTCCACTTT
CASRRQGDSPLHF
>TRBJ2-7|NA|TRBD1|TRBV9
TGTGCCAGCAGCGCGTCCTCAGGGGGCGCGGCGGTCTACGAGCAGTACTTC
CASSASSGGAAVYEQYF
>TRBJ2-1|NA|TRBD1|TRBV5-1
TGCGCCAGCAGCACAAGGACAGGGATGAATGAGCAGTTCTTC
CASSTRTGMNEQFF
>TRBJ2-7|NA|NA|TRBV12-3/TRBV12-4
TGTGCCAGCAGCCGTGACAGGTCCTACGAGCAGTACTTC
CASSRDRSYEQYF
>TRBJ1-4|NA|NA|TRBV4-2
TGTGCCAGCAGCCACTCAGCGAGGAGGGTATCGGGTGAAAAACTGTTTTTT
CASSHSARRVSGEKLFF
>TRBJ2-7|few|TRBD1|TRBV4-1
TGCGCCAGCAGCCAAGAACCGGGACAGGGATACGAGCAGTACTTC
CASSQEPGQGYEQYF
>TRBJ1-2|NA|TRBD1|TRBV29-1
TGCAGCGTAGTCAACAGGGGTAACTATGGCTACACCTTC
CSVVNRGNYGYTF
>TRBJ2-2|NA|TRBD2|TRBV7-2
TGTGCCAGCAGCTCTGGGACTAGCGGGCTCACCGGGGAGCTGTTTTTT
CASSSGTSGLTGELFF
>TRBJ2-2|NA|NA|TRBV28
TGTGCCAGCAGGCTAGGTTCGGGCGGGGAGCTGTTTTTT
CASRLGSGGELFF
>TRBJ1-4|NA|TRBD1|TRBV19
TGTGCCAGTAGTTCCCAGACAGGGAGAGGCGAAAAACTGTTTTTT
CASSSQTGRGEKLFF
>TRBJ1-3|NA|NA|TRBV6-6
TGTGCCAGCAGTTACTCGGCCGTTAACTCTGGAAACACCATATATTTT
CASSYSAVNSGNTIYF
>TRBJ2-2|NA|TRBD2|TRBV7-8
TGTGCCAGCAGGTTTAGCGGGGGGGACTCCGGGGAGCTGTTTTTT
CASRFSGGDSGELFF
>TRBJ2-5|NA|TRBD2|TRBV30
TGTGCCTGGAGCCATGGACTAGCGGGGATTGGGGGGGAGACCCAGTACTTC
CAWSHGLAGIGGETQYF
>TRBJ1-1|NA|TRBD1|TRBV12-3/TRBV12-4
TGTGCCAGCAGTTTGACAGGGAAGACTGAAGCTTTCTTT
CASSLTGKTEAFF
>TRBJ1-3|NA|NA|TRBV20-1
TGCAGTGCTCGATCGGGGGGGCCAGGAAACACCATATATTTT
CSARSGGPGNTIYF
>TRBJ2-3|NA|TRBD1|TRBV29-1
TGCAGCGTTGTCCAGGGGGCCATCACAGATACGCAGTATTTT
CSVVQGAITDTQYF
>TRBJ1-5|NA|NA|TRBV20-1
TGCAGTGCTAGCAGGGGCAGCAGGGATCAGCCCCAGCATTTT
CSASRGSRDQPQHF
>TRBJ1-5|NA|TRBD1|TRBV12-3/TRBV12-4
TGTGCCAGCAGTTCCCGGGAGGGGGCCGCAGGTAATCAGCCCCAGCATTTT
CASSSREGAAGNQPQHF
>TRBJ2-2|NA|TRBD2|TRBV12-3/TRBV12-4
TGTGCCAGCAGACCCCCTGTGACTAGCGGAGGGGTATCCGGGGAGCTGTTTTTT
CASRPPVTSGGVSGELFF
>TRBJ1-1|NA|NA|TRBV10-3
TGTGCCATCAGTGAGTCGTTAACTAACACTGAAGCTTTCTTT
CAISESLTNTEAFF
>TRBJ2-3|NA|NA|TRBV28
TGTGCCAGCAGTTTGCCCAGCGGGCTCACAGATACGCAGTATTTT
CASSLPSGLTDTQYF
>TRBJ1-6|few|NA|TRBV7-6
TGTGCCAGCAGCTTGACGGGGGCCGGTTCACCCCTCCACTTT
CASSLTGAGSPLHF
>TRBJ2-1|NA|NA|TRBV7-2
TGTGCCAGCAGCTTATGGAGCGCAGATGAGCAGTTCTTC
CASSLWSADEQFF
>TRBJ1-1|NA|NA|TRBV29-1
TGCAGCGCTGCGTCCGACCCGAACACTGAAGCTTTCTTT
CSAASDPNTEAFF
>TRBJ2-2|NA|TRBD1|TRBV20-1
TGCAGTGTAGCTGACAGGGGGAACGGGGAGCTGTTTTTT
CSVADRGNGELFF
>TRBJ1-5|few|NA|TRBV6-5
TGTGCCAGCGGATTAAGGGGAAGCAATCAGCCCCAGCATTTT
CASGLRGSNQPQHF
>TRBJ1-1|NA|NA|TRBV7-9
TGTGCCTACCTAAGGAACACTGAAGCTTTCTTT
CAYLRNTEAFF
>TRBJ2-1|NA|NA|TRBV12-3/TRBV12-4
TGTGCCAGCAGCCCGATGAATGAGCAGTTCTTC
CASSPMNEQFF
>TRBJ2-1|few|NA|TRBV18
TGTGCCAGCTCCCTCACCGGGAACAATGAGCAGTTCTTC
CASSLTGNNEQFF